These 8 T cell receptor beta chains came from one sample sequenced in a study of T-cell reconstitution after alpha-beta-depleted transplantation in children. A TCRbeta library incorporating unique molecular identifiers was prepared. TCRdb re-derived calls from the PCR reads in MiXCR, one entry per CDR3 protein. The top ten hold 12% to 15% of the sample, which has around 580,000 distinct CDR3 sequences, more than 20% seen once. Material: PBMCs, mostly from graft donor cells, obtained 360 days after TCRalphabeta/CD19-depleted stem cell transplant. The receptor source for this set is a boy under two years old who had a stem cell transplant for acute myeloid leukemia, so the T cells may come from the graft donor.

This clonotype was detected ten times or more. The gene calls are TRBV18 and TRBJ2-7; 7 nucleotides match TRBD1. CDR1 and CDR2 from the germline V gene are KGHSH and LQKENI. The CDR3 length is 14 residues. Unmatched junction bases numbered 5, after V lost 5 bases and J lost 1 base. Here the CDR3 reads CASSAETGSYEQYF. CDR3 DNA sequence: TGTGCCAGCTCAGCAGAGACAGGGTCCTACGAGCAGTACTTC.

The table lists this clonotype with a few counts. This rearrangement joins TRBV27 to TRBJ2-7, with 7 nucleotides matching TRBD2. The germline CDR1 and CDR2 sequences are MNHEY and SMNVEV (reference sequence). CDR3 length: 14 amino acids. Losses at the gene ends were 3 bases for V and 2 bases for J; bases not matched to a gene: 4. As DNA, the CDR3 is TGTGCCAGCAGTTTGGGGGGGAACCCCTACGAGCAGTACTTC. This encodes CASSLGGNPYEQYF.

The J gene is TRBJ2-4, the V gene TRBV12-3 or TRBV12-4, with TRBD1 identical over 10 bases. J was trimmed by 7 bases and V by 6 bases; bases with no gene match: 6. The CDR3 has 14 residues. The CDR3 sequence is CASSFGQGGNIQYF. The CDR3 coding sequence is TGTGCCAGCAGCTTCGGACAGGGGGGGAACATTCAGTACTTC.

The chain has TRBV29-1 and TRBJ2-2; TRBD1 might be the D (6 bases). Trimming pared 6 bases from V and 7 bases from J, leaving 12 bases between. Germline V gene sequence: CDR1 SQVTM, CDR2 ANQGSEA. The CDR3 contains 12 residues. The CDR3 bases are TGCAGCGTAGAACAGGGTAACGGGGAGCTGTTTTTT. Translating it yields CSVEQGNGELFF.

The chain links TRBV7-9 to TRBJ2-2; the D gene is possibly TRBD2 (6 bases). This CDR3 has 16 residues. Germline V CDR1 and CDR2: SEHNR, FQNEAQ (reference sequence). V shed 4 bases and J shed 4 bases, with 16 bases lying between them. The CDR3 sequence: CASSWRDGRGTGELFF. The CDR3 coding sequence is TGTGCCAGCAGCTGGCGGGACGGCCGGGGCACCGGGGAGCTGTTTTTT.

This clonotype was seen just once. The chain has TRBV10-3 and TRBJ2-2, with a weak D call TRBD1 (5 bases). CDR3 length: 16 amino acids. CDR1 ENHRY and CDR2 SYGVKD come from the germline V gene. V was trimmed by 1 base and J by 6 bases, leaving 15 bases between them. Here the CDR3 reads CAISEFDSTPPGELFF. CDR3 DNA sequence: TGTGCCATCAGTGAGTTCGACAGTACCCCACCCGGGGAGCTGTTTTTT.

The CDR3 spells CASSPNRDTPWETQYF. The CDR3 coding sequence is TGTGCCAGCAGCCCTAACAGGGACACCCCATGGGAGACCCAGTACTTC. The J gene is TRBJ2-5, the V gene TRBV13, with TRBD1 as a possible D gene (6 bases). Germline CDR1 is PRHDT and CDR2 is FYEKMQ (reference sequence). The CDR3 has 16 residues. Trimming took 5 bases from V and 5 from J, leaving 21 bases between them.

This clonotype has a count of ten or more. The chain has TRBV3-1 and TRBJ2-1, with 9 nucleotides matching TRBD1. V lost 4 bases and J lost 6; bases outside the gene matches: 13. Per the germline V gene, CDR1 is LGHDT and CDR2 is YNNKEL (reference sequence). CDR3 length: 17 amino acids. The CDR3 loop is CASSPHATGTGINEQFF. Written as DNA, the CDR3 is TGTGCCAGCAGCCCACATGCAACCGGGACAGGGATCAATGAGCAGTTCTTC.